Listed below are T cell receptor beta chains from one sample, sequenced in a study of radiation and T cells in renal cell carcinoma. This table comes from immunoSEQ multiplex PCR, and its TCRdb copy is limited to in-frame clones, with some not included. This table has roughly 140,000 clones, approximately 88% appearing once. The sequences come from blood, collected from a patient whose treatment included radiotherapy and nephrectomy. These receptors all stem from a woman between 45 and 60 years old with renal cell carcinoma. Each CDR3 is given with its conserved first and last residue. The order of the fields is CDR3 length, clone size, J gene, D gene, V gene, CDR3 protein, CDR3 DNA. A D gene is named only where the DNA matches it firmly. Not every row has a clone size; where given, it reads once, few, many or a size class.

19 - TRBJ1-5 TRBD1 TRBV12-5 CASGLVLEGQGVKNQPQHF TGTGCTAGTGGTTTGGTACTAGAAGGGCAGGGGGTAAAGAATCAGCCCCAGCATTTT
13 few TRBJ2-5 TRBD1 TRBV19 CASSTGTAGTQYF TGTGCCAGTAGTACCGGGACAGCCGGGACCCAGTACTTC
16 - TRBJ1-1 - TRBV7-8 CASSGRLGAENTEAFF TGTGCCAGCAGCGGCCGGCTGGGGGCGGAGAACACTGAAGCTTTCTTT
13 - TRBJ2-1 - TRBV30 CAWRYSSYNEQFF TGTGCCTGGCGATACAGCTCCTACAATGAGCAGTTCTTC
13 - TRBJ1-2 TRBD1 TRBV2 CASSEDRGHGYTF TGTGCCAGCAGTGAAGACAGGGGGCATGGCTACACCTTC
16 - TRBJ1-5 - TRBV6-5 CASSYGPPERNQPQHF TGTGCCAGCAGTTACGGGCCCCCAGAGCGCAATCAGCCCCAGCATTTT
15 - TRBJ2-7 TRBD1 TRBV2 CASSADRDGLHEQYF TGTGCCAGCAGCGCGGACAGGGACGGACTCCACGAGCAGTACTTC
15 - TRBJ2-7 TRBD1 TRBV7-9 CASSLGGTGYNEQYF TGTGCCAGCAGCTTAGGGGGGACAGGATACAACGAGCAGTACTTC
14 - TRBJ1-6 - TRBV11-2 CASSQGKNNSPLHF TGTGCCAGCAGCCAGGGAAAAAATAATTCACCCCTCCACTTT
15 - TRBJ2-5 - TRBV4-1 CASSQIGINWETQYF TGCGCCAGCAGCCAAATAGGGATAAATTGGGAGACCCAGTACTTC
16 - TRBJ2-5 - TRBV7-2 CASSPGWGGPRETQYF TGTGCCAGCAGCCCCGGCTGGGGGGGCCCGCGGGAGACCCAGTACTTC
13 - TRBJ2-7 - TRBV9 CASSVGESYEQYF TGTGCCAGCAGCGTGGGGGAGTCCTACGAGCAGTACTTC
12 - TRBJ2-7 - TRBV5-8 CASSLDNYEQYF TGTGCCAGCAGCTTGGACAACTACGAGCAGTACTTC
17 - TRBJ2-3 TRBD2 TRBV4-1 CASSQDTGTSGMGTQYF TGCGCCAGCAGCCAAGATACCGGGACTAGCGGTATGGGTACGCAGTATTTT
15 - TRBJ2-1 TRBD2 TRBV9 CASSASGGAYHEQFF TGTGCCAGCAGCGCGAGCGGGGGGGCTTATCATGAGCAGTTCTTC
16 many TRBJ2-4 - TRBV4-1 CASSQYASVLENIQYF TGCGCCAGCAGCCAATATGCTAGCGTTTTGGAAAACATTCAGTACTTC
14 - TRBJ2-7 TRBD2 TRBV7-9 CASSFRGDTYEQYF TGTGCCAGCAGCTTCCGGGGGGATACCTACGAGCAGTACTTC
14 - TRBJ1-1 - TRBV7-2 CASTDPFLYTEAFF TGTGCCAGCACCGACCCCTTTTTGTACACTGAAGCTTTCTTT
12 - TRBJ2-7 - TRBV19 CASSSGGYEQYF TGTGCCAGTAGTTCCGGAGGGTACGAGCAGTACTTC
13 - TRBJ2-2 - TRBV29-1 CSGGTPNTGELFF TGCAGCGGAGGGACACCGAACACCGGGGAGCTGTTTTTT
15 - TRBJ1-2 - TRBV5-1 CASSLGPGSNYGYTF TGCGCCAGCAGCTTGGGACCCGGCTCTAACTATGGCTACACCTTC
13 - TRBJ1-5 TRBD1 TRBV6-4 CASSSDRESPQHF TGTGCCAGCAGTTCTGACAGGGAATCGCCCCAGCATTTT
15 medium-sized TRBJ1-5 TRBD1 TRBV2 CASRPEGTGLQPQHF TGTGCCAGCAGGCCTGAGGGGACAGGGCTTCAGCCCCAGCATTTT
15 few TRBJ1-2 TRBD1 TRBV19 CASSAQGARGNGYTF TGTGCCAGTAGTGCCCAGGGGGCGCGGGGAAATGGCTACACCTTC
15 - TRBJ2-5 - TRBV2 CASSEARTDKETQYF TGTGCCAGCAGTGAAGCGCGAACCGACAAAGAGACCCAGTACTTC
14 - TRBJ2-2 TRBD2 TRBV9 CASQRGTNTGELFF TGTGCCAGCCAGCGGGGGACGAACACCGGGGAGCTGTTTTTT
13 few TRBJ1-1 - TRBV29-1 CSVGQEWNTEAFF TGCAGCGTTGGTCAGGAGTGGAACACTGAAGCTTTCTTT
14 - TRBJ2-5 TRBD1 TRBV7-2 CASSAGTGTETQYF TGTGCCAGCAGCGCCGGGACAGGGACGGAGACCCAGTACTTC